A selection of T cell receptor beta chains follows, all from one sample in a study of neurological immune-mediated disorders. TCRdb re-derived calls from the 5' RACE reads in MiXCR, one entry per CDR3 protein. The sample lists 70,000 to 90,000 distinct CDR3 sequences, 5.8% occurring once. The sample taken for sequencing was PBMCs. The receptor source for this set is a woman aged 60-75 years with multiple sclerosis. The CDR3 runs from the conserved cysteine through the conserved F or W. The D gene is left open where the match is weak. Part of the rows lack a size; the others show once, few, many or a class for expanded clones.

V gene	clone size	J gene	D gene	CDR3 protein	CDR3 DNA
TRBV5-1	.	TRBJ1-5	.	CASSLTGWDQPQHF	TGCGCCAGCAGCTTGACGGGCTGGGATCAGCCCCAGCATTTT
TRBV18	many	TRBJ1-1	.	CASSRFRGGTEAFF	TGTGCCAGCTCACGGTTCCGGGGCGGCACTGAAGCTTTCTTT
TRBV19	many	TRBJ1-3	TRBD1	CASSGRRDRKYNTIYF	TGTGCCAGTAGTGGACGTCGGGACAGGAAATACAACACCATATATTTT
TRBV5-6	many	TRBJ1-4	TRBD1	CASSFGTATTNEKLFF	TGTGCCAGCAGCTTCGGGACAGCGACAACTAATGAAAAACTGTTTTTT
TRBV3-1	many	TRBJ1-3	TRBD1	CASSDRQGPRGNTIYF	TGTGCCAGCAGCGACCGACAGGGGCCCCGAGGAAACACCATATATTTT
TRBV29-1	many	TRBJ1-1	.	CSASGRLTNTEAFF	TGCAGCGCCTCCGGTCGCCTCACGAACACTGAAGCTTTCTTT
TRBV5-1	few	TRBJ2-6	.	CASSPGHGRANVLTF	TGCGCCAGCAGCCCAGGACACGGCCGGGCCAACGTCCTGACTTTC
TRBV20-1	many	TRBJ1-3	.	CSATQVSGNTIYF	TGCAGTGCTACACAGGTCTCTGGAAACACCATATATTTT
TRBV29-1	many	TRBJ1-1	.	CSGLMNTEAFF	TGCAGCGGACTTATGAACACTGAAGCTTTCTTT
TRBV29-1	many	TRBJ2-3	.	CSVESAGDTQYF	TGCAGCGTTGAATCCGCCGGGGATACGCAGTATTTT
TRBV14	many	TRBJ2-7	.	CASSPGSSEQYF	TGTGCCAGCAGCCCGGGGTCCTCCGAGCAGTACTTC
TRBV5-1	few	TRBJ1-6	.	CASKITGPGDSPLHF	TGCGCCAGCAAAATAACAGGTCCCGGGGATTCACCCCTCCACTTT
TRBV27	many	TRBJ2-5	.	CASSLAGWGQETQYF	TGTGCCAGCAGTTTGGCAGGATGGGGCCAAGAGACCCAGTACTTC
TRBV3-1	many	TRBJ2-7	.	CASSQDGYRRAGYEQYF	TGTGCCAGCAGCCAAGACGGGTACAGGAGGGCCGGCTACGAGCAGTACTTC
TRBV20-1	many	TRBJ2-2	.	CSARDGGGRIGELFF	TGCAGTGCTAGAGACGGAGGGGGTAGGATCGGGGAGCTGTTTTTT
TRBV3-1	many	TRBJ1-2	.	CASSLGMADGYTF	TGTGCCAGCAGCCTCGGAATGGCGGATGGCTACACCTTC
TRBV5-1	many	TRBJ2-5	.	CASSWLQGGLNQETQYF	TGCGCCAGCAGCTGGTTACAGGGCGGCCTAAACCAAGAGACCCAGTACTTC
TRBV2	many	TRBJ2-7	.	CASKVLEGVGYEQYF	TGTGCCAGCAAGGTTTTGGAGGGTGTTGGGTACGAGCAGTACTTC
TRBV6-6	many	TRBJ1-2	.	CASSATEAANYGYTF	TGTGCCAGCAGTGCCACAGAGGCGGCTAACTATGGCTACACCTTC
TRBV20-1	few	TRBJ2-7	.	CSASAPGTWEQYF	TGCAGTGCTAGTGCGCCCGGGACGTGGGAGCAGTACTTC
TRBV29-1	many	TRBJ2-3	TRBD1	CSVESDRGNTDTQYF	TGCAGCGTTGAGAGCGACAGGGGAAACACAGATACGCAGTATTTT
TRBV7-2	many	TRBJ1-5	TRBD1	CASSLRQGGTGPQHF	TGTGCCAGCAGCCTCCGACAGGGGGGGACGGGGCCCCAGCATTTT
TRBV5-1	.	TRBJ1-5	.	CASSRNGGNQPQHF	TGCGCCAGCAGCCGAAACGGGGGCAATCAGCCCCAGCATTTT
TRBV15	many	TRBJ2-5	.	CATSSGSGVEETQYF	TGTGCCACCAGCAGTGGCAGTGGAGTTGAAGAGACCCAGTACTTC
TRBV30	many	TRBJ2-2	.	CAWKTGNSNTGELFF	TGTGCCTGGAAAACGGGGAACTCGAACACCGGGGAGCTGTTTTTT
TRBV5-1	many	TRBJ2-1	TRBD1	CASSERDRFNSYNEQFF	TGCGCCAGCAGCGAAAGGGACAGGTTCAACTCCTACAATGAGCAGTTCTTC
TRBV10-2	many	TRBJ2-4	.	CASRNREGAKNIQYF	TGCGCCAGCAGGAACAGGGAGGGAGCCAAAAACATTCAGTACTTC
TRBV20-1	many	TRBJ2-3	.	CSARDDWFTQYF	TGCAGTGCTAGAGATGATTGGTTTACGCAGTATTTT
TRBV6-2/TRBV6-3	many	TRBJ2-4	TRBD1	CASSSIGTVGKNIQYF	TGTGCCAGCAGTTCCATCGGGACAGTCGGCAAAAACATTCAGTACTTC
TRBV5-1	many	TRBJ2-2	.	CASSLQGITGELFF	TGCGCCAGCAGCTTACAGGGAATCACCGGGGAGCTGTTTTTT
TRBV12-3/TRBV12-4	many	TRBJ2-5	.	CASRIGLQETQYF	TGTGCCAGCAGGATAGGGCTCCAAGAGACCCAGTACTTC
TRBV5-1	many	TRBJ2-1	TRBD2	CASSLEAGPYNEQFF	TGCGCCAGCAGCTTAGAAGCGGGGCCTTACAATGAGCAGTTCTTC
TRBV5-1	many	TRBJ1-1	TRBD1	CASSLRRDRVSFGTEAFF	TGCGCCAGCAGCTTGCGCCGGGACAGGGTGTCCTTTGGCACTGAAGCTTTCTTT
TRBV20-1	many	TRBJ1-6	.	CSATGGPLHSPLHF	TGCAGTGCTACCGGGGGACCGCTTCATTCACCCCTCCACTTT
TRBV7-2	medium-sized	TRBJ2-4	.	CASSSGLGADIQYF	TGTGCCAGCAGCTCCGGACTCGGGGCGGACATTCAGTACTTC
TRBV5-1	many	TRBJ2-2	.	CASTGTLNTGELFF	TGCGCCAGCACCGGGACACTGAACACCGGGGAGCTGTTTTTT
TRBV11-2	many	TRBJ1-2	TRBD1	CASSPIRPGTGYGYTF	TGTGCCAGCAGCCCGATTCGACCCGGGACAGGCTATGGCTACACCTTC
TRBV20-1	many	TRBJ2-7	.	CSAPAGRGLSYEQYF	TGCAGTGCCCCAGCGGGCCGAGGCCTCTCCTACGAGCAGTACTTC
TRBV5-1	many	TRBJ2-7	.	CASSLRDPSGEQYF	TGCGCCAGCAGCCTTCGGGACCCGAGTGGCGAGCAGTACTTC
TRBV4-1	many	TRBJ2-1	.	CASSQGWAYNEQFF	TGCGCCAGCAGCCAGGGGTGGGCCTACAATGAGCAGTTCTTC
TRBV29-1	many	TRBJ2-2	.	CSVGWGSNTGELFF	TGCAGCGTGGGGTGGGGTTCGAACACCGGGGAGCTGTTTTTT
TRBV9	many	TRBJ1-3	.	CASTDLSTGFSGNTIYF	TGTGCCAGCACCGATTTATCGACCGGATTCTCTGGAAACACCATATATTTT
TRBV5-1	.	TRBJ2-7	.	CTSSLGGGPYEQYF	TGCACCAGCAGCTTGGGGGGTGGTCCCTACGAGCAGTACTTC